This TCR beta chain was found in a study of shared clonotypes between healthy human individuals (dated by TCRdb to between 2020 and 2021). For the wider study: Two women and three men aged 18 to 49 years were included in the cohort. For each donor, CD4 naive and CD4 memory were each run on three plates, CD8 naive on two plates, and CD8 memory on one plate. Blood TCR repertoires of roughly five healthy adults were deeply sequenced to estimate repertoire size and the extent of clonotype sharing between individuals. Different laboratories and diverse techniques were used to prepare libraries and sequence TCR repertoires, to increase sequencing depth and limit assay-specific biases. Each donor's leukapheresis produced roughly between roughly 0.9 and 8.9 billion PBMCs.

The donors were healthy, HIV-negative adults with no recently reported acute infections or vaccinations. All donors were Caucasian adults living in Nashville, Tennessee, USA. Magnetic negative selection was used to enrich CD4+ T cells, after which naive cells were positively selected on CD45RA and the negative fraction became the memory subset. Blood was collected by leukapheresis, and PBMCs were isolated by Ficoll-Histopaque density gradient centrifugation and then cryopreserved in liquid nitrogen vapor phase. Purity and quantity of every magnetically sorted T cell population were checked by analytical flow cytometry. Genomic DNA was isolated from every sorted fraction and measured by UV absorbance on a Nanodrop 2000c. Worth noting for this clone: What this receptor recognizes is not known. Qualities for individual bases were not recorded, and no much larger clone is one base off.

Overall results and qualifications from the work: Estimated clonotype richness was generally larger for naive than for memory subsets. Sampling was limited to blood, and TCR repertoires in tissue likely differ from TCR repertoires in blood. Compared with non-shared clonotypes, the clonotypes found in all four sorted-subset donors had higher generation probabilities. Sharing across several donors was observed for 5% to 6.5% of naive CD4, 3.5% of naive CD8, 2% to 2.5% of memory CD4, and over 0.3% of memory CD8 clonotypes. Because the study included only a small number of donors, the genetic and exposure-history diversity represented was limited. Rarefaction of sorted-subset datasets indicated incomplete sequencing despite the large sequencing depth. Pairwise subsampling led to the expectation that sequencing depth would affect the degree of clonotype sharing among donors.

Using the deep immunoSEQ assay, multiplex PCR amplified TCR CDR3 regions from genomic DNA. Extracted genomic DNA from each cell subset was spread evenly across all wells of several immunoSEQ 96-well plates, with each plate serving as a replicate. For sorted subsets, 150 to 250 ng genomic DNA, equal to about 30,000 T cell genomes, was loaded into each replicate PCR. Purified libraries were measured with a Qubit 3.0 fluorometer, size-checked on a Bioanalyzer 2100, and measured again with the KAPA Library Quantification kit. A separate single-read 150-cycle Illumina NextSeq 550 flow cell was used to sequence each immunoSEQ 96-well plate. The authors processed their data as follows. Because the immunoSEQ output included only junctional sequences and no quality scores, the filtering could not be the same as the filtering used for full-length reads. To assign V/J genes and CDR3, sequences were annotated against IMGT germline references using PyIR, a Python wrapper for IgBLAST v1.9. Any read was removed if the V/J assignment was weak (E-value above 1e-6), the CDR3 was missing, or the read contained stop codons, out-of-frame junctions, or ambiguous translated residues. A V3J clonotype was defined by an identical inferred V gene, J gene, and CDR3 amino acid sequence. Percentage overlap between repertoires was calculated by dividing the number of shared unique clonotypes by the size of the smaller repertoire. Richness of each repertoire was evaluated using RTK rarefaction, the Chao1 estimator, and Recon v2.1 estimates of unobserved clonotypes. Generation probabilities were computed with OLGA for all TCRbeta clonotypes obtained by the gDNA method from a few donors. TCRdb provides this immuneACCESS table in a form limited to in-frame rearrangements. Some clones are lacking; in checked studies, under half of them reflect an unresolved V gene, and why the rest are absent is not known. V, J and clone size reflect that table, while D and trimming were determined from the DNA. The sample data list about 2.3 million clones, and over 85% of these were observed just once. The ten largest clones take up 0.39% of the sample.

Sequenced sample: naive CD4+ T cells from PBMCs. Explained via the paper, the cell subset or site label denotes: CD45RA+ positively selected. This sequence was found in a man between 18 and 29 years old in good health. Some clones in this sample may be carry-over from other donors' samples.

The CDR3 corresponds to CASRAGTGGNQPQHF. The DNA sequence follows: TGTGCCAGCAGAGCCGGGACAGGTGGCAATCAGCCCCAGCATTTT. The sequence links TRBV2 to TRBJ1-5; 8 bases in the middle match TRBD1. From its cysteine to its phenylalanine, the CDR3 spans 15 amino acids. The retained sequence is limited to the CDR3, 45 bases, with the frame set at the first base. V lost 6 bases and J lost 2 bases, and the count of bases not matched to a germline gene is 6. From the germline V gene, CDR1 is SNHLY and CDR2 is FYNNEI. This CDR3, with the reference TRBV2 and TRBJ1-5 proteins standing in past its ends, gives the full variable domain EPEVTQTPSHQVTQMGQEVILRCVPISNHLYFYWYRQILGQKVEFLVSFYNNEISEKSEIFDDQFSVERPDGSNFTLKIRSTKLEDSAMYFCASRAGTGGNQPQHFGDGTRLSIL.